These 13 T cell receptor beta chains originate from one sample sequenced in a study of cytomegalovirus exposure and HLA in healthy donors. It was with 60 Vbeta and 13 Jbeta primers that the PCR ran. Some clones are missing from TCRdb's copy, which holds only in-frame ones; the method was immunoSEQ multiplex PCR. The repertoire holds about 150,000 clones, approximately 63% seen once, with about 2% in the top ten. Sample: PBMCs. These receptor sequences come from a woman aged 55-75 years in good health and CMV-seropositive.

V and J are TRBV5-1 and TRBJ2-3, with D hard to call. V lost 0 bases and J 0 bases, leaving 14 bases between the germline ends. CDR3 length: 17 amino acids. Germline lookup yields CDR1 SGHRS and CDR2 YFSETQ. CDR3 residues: CASSLARLGPSTDTQYF. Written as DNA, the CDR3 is TGCGCCAGCAGCTTGGCCAGGCTGGGTCCTAGCACAGATACGCAGTATTTT.

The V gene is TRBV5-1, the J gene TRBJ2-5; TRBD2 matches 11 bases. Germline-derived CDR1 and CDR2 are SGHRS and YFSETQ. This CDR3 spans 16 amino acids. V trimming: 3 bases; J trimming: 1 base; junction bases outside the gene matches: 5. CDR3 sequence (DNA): TGCGCCAGCAGCTCCCGACTAGCGGGGACCCAAGAGACCCAGTACTTC. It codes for CASSSRLAGTQETQYF.

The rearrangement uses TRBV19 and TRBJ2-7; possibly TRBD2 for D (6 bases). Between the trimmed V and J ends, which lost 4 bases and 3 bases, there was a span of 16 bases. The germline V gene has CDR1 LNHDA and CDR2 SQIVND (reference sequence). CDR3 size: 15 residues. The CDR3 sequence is CASSTGVGGGYEQYF. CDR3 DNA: TGTGCCAGTAGTACTGGGGTGGGAGGAGGCTACGAGCAGTACTTC.

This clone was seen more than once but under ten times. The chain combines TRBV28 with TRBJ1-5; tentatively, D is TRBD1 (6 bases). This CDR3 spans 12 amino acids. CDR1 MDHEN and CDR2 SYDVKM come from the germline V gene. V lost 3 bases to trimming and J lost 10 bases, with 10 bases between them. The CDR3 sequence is CASSLLGGPQHF. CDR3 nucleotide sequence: TGTGCCAGCAGTTTGTTAGGGGGTCCCCAGCATTTT.

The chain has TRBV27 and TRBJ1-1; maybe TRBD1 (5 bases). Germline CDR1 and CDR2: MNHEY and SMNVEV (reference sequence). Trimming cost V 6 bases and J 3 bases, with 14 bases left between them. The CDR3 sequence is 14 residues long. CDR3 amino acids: CASSRVGGYTEAFF. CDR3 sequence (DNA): TGTGCCAGCAGCCGGGTCGGGGGTTACACTGAAGCTTTCTTT.

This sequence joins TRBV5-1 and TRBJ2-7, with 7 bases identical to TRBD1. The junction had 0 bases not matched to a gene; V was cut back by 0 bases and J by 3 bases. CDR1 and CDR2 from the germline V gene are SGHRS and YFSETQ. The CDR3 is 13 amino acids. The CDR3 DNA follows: TGCGCCAGCAGCTTGGACAGGGGCTACGAGCAGTACTTC. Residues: CASSLDRGYEQYF.

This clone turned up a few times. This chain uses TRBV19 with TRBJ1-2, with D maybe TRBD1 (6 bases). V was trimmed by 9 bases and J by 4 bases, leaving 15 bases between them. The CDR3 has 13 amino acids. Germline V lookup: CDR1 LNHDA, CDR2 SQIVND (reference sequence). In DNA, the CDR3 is TGTGCCAGCCGGAGGGGGGAGGGCTATGGCTACACCTTC. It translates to CASRRGEGYGYTF.

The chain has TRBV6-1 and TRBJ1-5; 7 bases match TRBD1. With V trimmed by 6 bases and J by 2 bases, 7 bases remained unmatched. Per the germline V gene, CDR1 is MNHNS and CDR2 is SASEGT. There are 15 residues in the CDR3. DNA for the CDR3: TGTGCCAGCAGACGACAGGGAAAGGGCAATCAGCCCCAGCATTTT. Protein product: CASRRQGKGNQPQHF.

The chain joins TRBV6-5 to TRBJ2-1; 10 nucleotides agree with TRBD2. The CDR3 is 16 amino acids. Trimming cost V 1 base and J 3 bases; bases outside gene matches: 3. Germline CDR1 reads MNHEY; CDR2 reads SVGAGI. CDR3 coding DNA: TGTGCCAGCAGTTACTTGGGACTAGCGAACTACAATGAGCAGTTCTTC. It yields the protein CASSYLGLANYNEQFF.

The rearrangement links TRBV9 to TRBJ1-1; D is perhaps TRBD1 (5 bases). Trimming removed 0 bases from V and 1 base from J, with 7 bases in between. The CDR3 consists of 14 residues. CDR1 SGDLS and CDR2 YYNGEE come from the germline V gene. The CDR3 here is CASSVVQGNTEAFF. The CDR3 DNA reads TGTGCCAGCAGCGTAGTGCAGGGGAACACTGAAGCTTTCTTT.

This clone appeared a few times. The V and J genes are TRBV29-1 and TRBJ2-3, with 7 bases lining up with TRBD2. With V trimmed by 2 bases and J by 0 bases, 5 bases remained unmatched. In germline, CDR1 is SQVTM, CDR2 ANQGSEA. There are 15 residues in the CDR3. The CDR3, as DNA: TGCAGCGTTGAATTAGTAGCGGGTAGCACAGATACGCAGTATTTT. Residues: CSVELVAGSTDTQYF.

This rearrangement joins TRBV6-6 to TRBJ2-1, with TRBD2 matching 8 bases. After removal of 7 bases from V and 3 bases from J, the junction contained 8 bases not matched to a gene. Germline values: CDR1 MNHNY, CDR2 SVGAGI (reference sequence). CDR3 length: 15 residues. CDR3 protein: CASKSSGSVYNEQFF. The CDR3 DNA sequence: TGTGCCAGCAAGTCTAGCGGGTCCGTCTACAATGAGCAGTTCTTC.

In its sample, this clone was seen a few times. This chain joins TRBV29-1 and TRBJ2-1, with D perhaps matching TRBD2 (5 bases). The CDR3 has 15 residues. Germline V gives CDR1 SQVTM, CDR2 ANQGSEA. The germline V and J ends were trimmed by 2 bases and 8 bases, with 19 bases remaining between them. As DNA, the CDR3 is TGCAGCGTTGAAAATCAATGGGCTAGCCGCGATGAGCAGTTCTTC. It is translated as CSVENQWASRDEQFF.